These 20 T cell receptor beta chains came from one sample sequenced in a study of shared clonotypes between healthy human individuals. Sequencing was performed with immunoSEQ multiplex PCR; in TCRdb, only in-frame clones are kept and a portion is missing. The sample carries 2,500,000 or so clones, roughly 93% recorded once. Sequencing was carried out using naive CD4+ T cells from PBMCs. Subset denoted: CD45RA+ positively selected. The receptors stem from a man aged 18 to 29 in good health. Some clones in this sample may be carry-over from other donors' samples.

The genes are TRBV7-2 and TRBJ2-1; weak D call: TRBD2 (6 bases). CDR1 and CDR2 from the germline V gene are SGHTA and FQGNSA. CDR3 length equals 13 residues. The V end was cut by 3 bases, the J end by 9 bases, with 12 bases between. The CDR3 DNA reads as TGTGCCAGCAGCTTCGGGGTCGGGGGTGAGCAGTTCTTC. It specifies CASSFGVGGEQFF.

This chain connects TRBV5-8 to TRBJ2-3; 10 bases line up with TRBD2. Germline CDR1 is SGHTS and CDR2 is YDEGEE. Germline trimming cut 4 bases from V and 2 bases from J; bases unmatched to any gene: 13. The length of the CDR3 is 18 residues. CDR3 bases: TGTGCCAGCAGCGCGTGGGCTAGCGGGAGACCTCACACAGATACGCAGTATTTT. Protein product: CASSAWASGRPHTDTQYF.

V usage is TRBV6-5 and J usage is TRBJ2-5; 7 nucleotides agree with TRBD1. The J call could be wrong; TRBJ2-7 is a better fit for the DNA end. Germline assignment: CDR1 MNHEY and CDR2 SVGAGI. CDR3 size: 14 residues. CDR3 in amino acids: CASSRSTGAYEQYF. Written as DNA, the CDR3 is TGTGCCAGCAGTCGGTCCACAGGGGCCTACGAGCAGTACTTC.

The gene calls are TRBV27 and TRBJ1-2, with D maybe TRBD1 (6 bases). Germline assignment: CDR1 MNHEY and CDR2 SMNVEV (reference sequence). With 4 bases removed from V and 6 bases from J, the gap between germline ends came to 12 bases. The CDR3 contains 13 residues. This CDR3 is CASSYRVGHGYTF. DNA for the CDR3: TGTGCCAGCAGTTACAGGGTCGGCCATGGCTACACCTTC.

V usage is TRBV5-1 and J usage is TRBJ1-3, with D unclear. This CDR3 region has 16 residues. The germline gives CDR1 SGHRS, CDR2 YFSETQ. Trimming removed 0 bases at V and 0 bases at J, with 10 bases between. For the CDR3, the DNA is TGCGCCAGCAGCTTGGAGGGCTCCTTCTCTGGAAACACCATATATTTT. Amino acid sequence: CASSLEGSFSGNTIYF.

The V call is TRBV7-3, the J call TRBJ2-1, with 11 bases fitting TRBD2. Trimming took 5 bases from V and 9 from J; bases not matched to a gene: 9. This CDR3 region has 15 residues. The V gene's germline CDR1 is SGHTA and CDR2 FQGTGA. CDR3 region: CASSPGTSGSGEQFF. The CDR3 coding sequence is TGTGCCAGCAGCCCCGGGACTAGCGGATCGGGTGAGCAGTTCTTC.

This clone has only one observation. The V gene is TRBV5-1, the J gene TRBJ1-1; the match to TRBD1 covers 12 bases. J lost 8 bases, V lost 2 bases, and 13 bases had no gene match. The CDR3 has 17 residues. Germline assignment: CDR1 SGHRS and CDR2 YFSETQ. The CDR3 here is CASSFGRGQGAGKEAFF. In DNA form, the CDR3 reads TGCGCCAGCAGCTTTGGCCGGGGACAGGGGGCTGGAAAGGAAGCTTTCTTT.

The rearrangement links TRBV30 to TRBJ1-1, with 11 bases fitting TRBD1. The V gene's germline CDR1 is GTSNPN and CDR2 SVGIG (reference sequence). CDR3 length equals 15 residues. After removal of 4 bases from V and 3 bases from J, the junction contained 7 bases not matched to a gene. The CDR3 here is CAWIADRGLHTEAFF. CDR3 in DNA: TGTGCCTGGATCGCGGACAGGGGGCTTCACACTGAAGCTTTCTTT.

There are a few counts of this clone. The chain uses TRBV10-1 and TRBJ1-5; 7 bases agree with TRBD1. The junction had 5 bases not matched to a gene; V was cut back by 2 bases and J by 7 bases. The CDR3 is 14 residues long. CDR1 is WNHNN and CDR2 is SYGVQD in the germline V gene (reference sequence). In DNA form, the CDR3 reads TGCGCCAGCAGTGAGAAAGGGGGCGGACAGCCCCAGCATTTT. As protein: CASSEKGGGQPQHF.

The V and J genes are TRBV7-3 and TRBJ2-2; maybe TRBD1 (6 bases). Per germline, CDR1 SGHTA and CDR2 FQGTGA. This CDR3 is 14 amino acids long. The ends were cut back, 5 bases at V and 7 bases at J, with 14 bases in the middle. The CDR3 DNA sequence: TGTGCCAGCAGCGCCCAACAGGGAAGCGGGGAGCTGTTTTTT. Amino acids: CASSAQQGSGELFF.

V is TRBV5-6 and J is TRBJ2-5; D could derive from TRBD1 or TRBD2 (6 bases each). Germline assignment: CDR1 SGHDT and CDR2 YYEEEE. Trimming took off 3 bases at V and 5 bases at J, with 20 bases between the two ends. This CDR3 spans 16 amino acids. In nucleotides, the CDR3 is TGTGCCAGCAGCTCGGTGGGGGGCTCGATTGCGGAGACCCAGTACTTC. This translates into CASSSVGGSIAETQYF.

The chain has TRBV2 and TRBJ2-7; 7 bases line up with TRBD2. Per the germline V gene, CDR1 is SNHLY and CDR2 is FYNNEI. The CDR3 runs 17 residues. Trimming at V came to 6 bases and at J to 4 bases, leaving 18 bases not matched to a gene. The DNA for the CDR3 is TGTGCCAGCAGCGCCCCGCGTGATCGGGCGGGAGCTTACGAGCAGTACTTC. This sequence encodes CASSAPRDRAGAYEQYF.

The rearrangement links TRBV9 to TRBJ2-3; possibly TRBD2 for D (6 bases). Trimming removed 4 bases from V and 0 bases from J, with 21 bases in between. The CDR3 runs 18 residues. The germline V gene encodes CDR1 SGDLS and CDR2 YYNGEE. For the CDR3, the DNA is TGTGCCAGCAGCCCAGCGGTGGCTAGCGCCTTTAGCACAGATACGCAGTATTTT. This sequence encodes CASSPAVASAFSTDTQYF.

V gene TRBV2 combines with J gene TRBJ2-1; the match to TRBD2 covers 12 bases. Per germline, CDR1 SNHLY and CDR2 FYNNEI. The CDR3 is 17 amino acids. Germline trimming cut 4 bases from V and 4 bases from J; bases unmatched to any gene: 8. CDR3: CASSGLTSGSRYNEQFF. The CDR3 DNA reads TGTGCCAGCAGTGGGCTGACTAGCGGGAGCCGATACAATGAGCAGTTCTTC.

The rearrangement uses TRBV4-1 and TRBJ1-2; maybe TRBD1 (5 bases). The CDR3 totals 16 residues. Trimming pared 1 base from V and 8 bases from J, leaving 20 bases between. Germline V CDR1 and CDR2: MGHRA, YSYEKL. CDR3 loop: CASSQARDVAGIGYTF. In DNA, the CDR3 is TGCGCCAGCAGCCAAGCTAGGGACGTAGCGGGTATAGGCTACACCTTC.

This sequence joins TRBV5-1 and TRBJ1-4; D remains unclear. Germline V gene lookup returns CDR1 SGHRS and CDR2 YFSETQ. The germline V and J ends were trimmed by 0 bases and 0 bases, with 6 bases remaining between them. CDR3 length: 15 residues. Written as DNA, the CDR3 is TGCGCCAGCAGCTTGGAGGAACCAACTAATGAAAAACTGTTTTTT. Its translation: CASSLEEPTNEKLFF.

A word on this clone: Compared with germline, one end of the junction differs, possibly owing to a read error. This sequence joins TRBV6-5 and TRBJ2-7, with a tentative D call TRBD2 (7 bases). Germline V gene sequence: CDR1 MNHEY, CDR2 SVGAGI. The CDR3 has 13 residues. CDR3 loop: CASSSGTSSEQYF. CDR3 coding DNA: TGTGCCAGCAGTAGCGGGACATCCTCCGAGCAGTACTTC.

The chain is built from TRBV30 and TRBJ2-1; 11 positions agree with TRBD2. This CDR3 comprises 15 residues. Germline CDR1 is GTSNPN and CDR2 is SVGIG (reference sequence). V shed 2 bases, J shed 4 bases, and the junction held 4 bases outside the gene matches. DNA for the CDR3: TGTGCCTGGAGTTTACTAGCGGGAGTTTACAATGAGCAGTTCTTC. This translates into CAWSLLAGVYNEQFF.

The genes are TRBV5-1 and TRBJ1-2; 7 bases map to TRBD1. CDR1 and CDR2 (germline): SGHRS, YFSETQ. CDR3 size: 15 residues. V lost 4 bases and J lost 4; bases outside the gene matches: 10. CDR3 DNA: TGCGCCAGCAGCCGAGGGGGCGCAGACAGCTATGGCTACACCTTC. It is translated as CASSRGGADSYGYTF.

V and J are TRBV28 and TRBJ2-1, with a possible D match to TRBD1 (6 bases). The CDR3 has 12 residues. The V end lost 6 bases, the J end lost 15 bases, and 18 bases lay between the germline ends. Germline V gives CDR1 MDHEN, CDR2 SYDVKM. This CDR3 is CASSNDRGGRFF. Written as DNA, the CDR3 is TGTGCCAGCAGCAACGACCGAGGGGGTCGGTTCTTC.